The 21 T cell receptor beta chains below all came from one sample that was sequenced in a study of T cells in Graves' hyperthyroidism and ophthalmopathy. What was amplified from RNA transcripts were TCR beta CDR3 regions. Initially, a first-round RT-PCR of the TCR CDR3 employed the HTBI primer set. TCRdb reanalysed the multiplex PCR reads using MiXCR and keeps one entry per CDR3 protein. The table lists over 650,000 distinct CDR3 sequences, 16% of them singletons. The sequencing input was blood. The receptors here all came from a man aged 18 to 29 with Graves' hyperthyroidism.

This clonotype was counted at least ten times. This sequence joins TRBV6-2 or TRBV6-3 and TRBJ2-3; the match to TRBD2 covers 8 bases. Germline V gene sequence: CDR1 MNHEY, CDR2 SVGEGT. The CDR3 is 14 residues long. The J segment lost 5 bases and the V segment lost 5 bases, leaving 6 bases of the junction unmatched. The CDR3 sequence is CASSMTSEGDTQYF. CDR3 coding DNA: TGTGCCAGCAGTATGACTAGCGAAGGAGATACGCAGTATTTT.

This clonotype was recorded many times. CDR3 amino acids: CASSLVGSDSKVPQETQYF. CDR3 bases: TGTGCCAGCAGTTTGGTCGGTTCGGACTCAAAAGTTCCACAAGAGACCCAGTACTTC. The chain links TRBV28 to TRBJ2-5; D possibly corresponds to TRBD2 (5 bases). Germline V gives CDR1 MDHEN, CDR2 SYDVKM. This CDR3 spans 19 amino acids. V dropped 3 bases and J dropped 2 bases, with 25 bases sitting between them.

This clonotype was observed at least ten times. V and J are TRBV5-1 and TRBJ1-5; maybe TRBD1 (5 bases). The CDR3 runs to 15 residues. Trimming pared 0 bases from V and 2 bases from J, leaving 9 bases between. CDR1 and CDR2 (germline): SGHRS, YFSETQ. The CDR3 reads CASSLDPTGNQPQHF. The CDR3 DNA reads as TGCGCCAGCAGCTTGGACCCGACAGGCAATCAGCCCCAGCATTTT. Based on the CDR3 plus reference TRBV5-1 and TRBJ1-5, the full variable domain is KAGVTQTPRYLIKTRGQQVTLSCSPISGHRSVSWYQQTPGQGLQFLFEYFSETQRNKGNFPGRFSGRQFSNSRSEMNVSTLELGDSALYLCASSLDPTGNQPQHFGDGTRLSIL.

Many counts were recorded for this clonotype. The gene calls are TRBV7-8 and TRBJ2-2; 7 bases line up with TRBD1. With V trimmed by 5 bases and J by 7 bases, 10 bases remained unmatched. The germline CDR1 and CDR2 sequences are SGHVS and FQNEAQ. This CDR3 region has 15 residues. The CDR3 loop reads CASSALDRAVGELFF. CDR3 sequence (DNA): TGTGCCAGCAGCGCCCTAGACAGGGCGGTCGGGGAGCTGTTTTTT.

This clonotype was seen repeatedly, ten times or more. The rearrangement links TRBV7-3 to TRBJ2-3; D may correspond to TRBD1 or TRBD2 (5 bases each). Germline CDR1 and CDR2: SGHTA and FQGTGA. Trimming took off 1 base at V and 5 bases at J, with 10 bases between the two ends. The CDR3 is 14 residues long. The CDR3 nucleotides are TGTGCCAGCAGCTTAATTGGGGGAGTAGATACGCAGTATTTT. It encodes CASSLIGGVDTQYF.

In its sample, this clonotype was seen once. This chain links TRBV11-3 with TRBJ2-7, with 15 bases fitting TRBD2. Germline CDR1 is SGHNT and CDR2 is YENEEA. The CDR3 is made up of 17 amino acids. V lost 5 bases and J lost 5; bases outside the gene matches: 10. This CDR3 reads CASSPGLAGGWSNEQYF. CDR3 sequence (DNA): TGTGCCAGCAGCCCCGGACTAGCGGGAGGGTGGTCCAACGAGCAGTACTTC.

In its sample, this clonotype was seen many times. This chain joins TRBV12-3 or TRBV12-4 and TRBJ2-1, with D perhaps TRBD1 (5 bases). The CDR3 is 15 residues long. The V and J ends lost 1 base and 3 bases respectively, with 10 bases between them. The CDR3 nucleotides are TGTGCCAGCAGTTTAGTCAGGGCCGTCTACAATGAGCAGTTCTTC. It is translated as CASSLVRAVYNEQFF.

The chain carries TRBV5-1 and TRBJ2-2; 10 bases map to TRBD2. The CDR3 spans 15 residues. Germline assignment: CDR1 SGHRS and CDR2 YFSETQ. J lost 4 bases, V lost 5 bases, and 5 bases had no gene match. Here the CDR3 DNA reads TGCGCCAGCAGTGGAGTAGCGGGAGGCACCGGGGAGCTGTTTTTT. Its protein product is CASSGVAGGTGELFF.

The genes are TRBV6-2 or TRBV6-3 and TRBJ1-5; the match to TRBD1 covers 7 bases. This CDR3 is built from 14 residues. CDR1 MNHEY and CDR2 SVGEGT come from the germline V gene. The junction had 4 bases not matched to a gene; V was cut back by 2 bases and J by 6 bases. The CDR3 DNA reads as TGTGCCAGCAGTTACAGGGGGCTGAGTCAGCCCCAGCATTTT. Translation gives CASSYRGLSQPQHF.

This clonotype was found many times. The V and J genes are TRBV28 and TRBJ2-7, with a tentative D call TRBD1 (5 bases). Trimming pared 5 bases from V and 4 bases from J, leaving 9 bases between. The V gene's germline CDR1 is MDHEN and CDR2 SYDVKM. CDR3 length: 12 amino acids. The CDR3 region has the DNA TGTGCCAGCAGTGCTACAGGATACGAGCAGTACTTC. It yields the protein CASSATGYEQYF.

Many counts were recorded for this clonotype. J is TRBJ2-7 and V is TRBV10-3, with 7 bases aligning to TRBD1. Trimming removed 10 bases from V and 5 bases from J; junction bases left unmatched: 14. The CDR3 contains 14 residues. Germline CDR1 and CDR2: ENHRY and SYGVKD. The CDR3 DNA is TGTGCCACCCTTCGACAGGGACCCCAGGACGAGCAGTACTTC. This sequence encodes CATLRQGPQDEQYF.

This clonotype has at least ten counts. The rearrangement uses TRBV28 and TRBJ2-3; 11 nucleotides agree with TRBD2. The CDR3 is made up of 16 amino acids. J lost 2 bases, V lost 5 bases, and 6 bases had no gene match. Germline assignment: CDR1 MDHEN and CDR2 SYDVKM. In DNA, the CDR3 is TGTGCCAGCAGTCTCGGGACTAGCGGCCACACAGATACGCAGTATTTT. It translates to CASSLGTSGHTDTQYF. Together with reference TRBV28 and TRBJ2-3, the CDR3 gives the full variable domain: DVKVTQSSRYLVKRTGEKVFLECVQDMDHENMFWYRQDPGLGLRLIYFSYDVKMKEKGDIPEGYSVSREKKERFSLILESASTNQTSMYLCASSLGTSGHTDTQYFGPGTRLTVL.

This clonotype was seen at least ten times. This chain connects TRBV6-5 to TRBJ2-5, with 11 bases fitting TRBD2. V lost 0 bases, J lost 4 bases, and 4 bases stayed unmatched. The CDR3 is 16 amino acids. Germline loops: CDR1 MNHEY, CDR2 SVGAGI. The CDR3, as DNA: TGTGCCAGCAGTTACTCGGGTCTAGCGGGAGGAGAGACCCAGTACTTC. Protein product: CASSYSGLAGGETQYF.

This clonotype was recorded a few times. The CDR3: CASSPLGGALEQYF. As DNA, the CDR3 is TGTGCCAGCAGCCCCCTCGGGGGGGCGCTTGAGCAGTACTTC. The rearrangement uses TRBV7-9 and TRBJ2-7, with 8 bases identical to TRBD2. The length of the CDR3 is 14 residues. Germline V CDR1 and CDR2: SEHNR, FQNEAQ (reference sequence). Trimming took 5 bases from V and 7 from J; bases not matched to a gene: 10.

This clonotype was found many times. The chain links TRBV3-1 to TRBJ1-1; no reliable D call. V dropped 1 base and J dropped 11 bases, with 8 bases sitting between them. Germline CDR1 is LGHDT and CDR2 is YNNKEL (reference sequence). The CDR3 covers 11 residues. The CDR3 is CASSQVGDAFF. In DNA form, the CDR3 reads TGTGCCAGCAGCCAAGTAGGTGACGCTTTCTTT.

The chain couples TRBV20-1 to TRBJ2-3, with D possibly being TRBD2 (7 bases). The CDR3 extends over 13 amino acids. V was pared by 4 bases and J by 10 bases, with 18 bases between. Germline assignment: CDR1 DFQATT and CDR2 SNEGSKA (reference sequence). For the CDR3, the DNA is TGCAGTGCTACCCAGGGGCGGGAGTTCCCGCAGTATTTT. It encodes CSATQGREFPQYF.

The table lists this clonotype with many counts. The DNA for the CDR3 is TGTGCCAGCTCACCCGAAGCACGAGACCGGTACACCATATATTTT. The encoded protein is CASSPEARDRYTIYF. This chain joins TRBV18 and TRBJ1-3; D unclear. The CDR3 runs to 15 residues. The germline CDR1 and CDR2 sequences are KGHSH and LQKENI. The V end lost 3 bases, the J end lost 8 bases, and 17 bases lay between the germline ends.

This chain connects TRBV24-1 to TRBJ2-1, with 10 bases aligning to TRBD2. Trimming took 1 base from V and 1 from J; bases not matched to a gene: 9. The CDR3 has 19 residues. Germline CDR1 KGHDR, CDR2 SFDVKD. CDR3 in DNA: TGTGCCACCAGTGATTTACCGGTCCCGGGACTAGCGTCCTACAATGAGCAGTTCTTC. This translates into CATSDLPVPGLASYNEQFF.

The chain couples TRBV11-1 to TRBJ2-1; D assignment may be TRBD1 or TRBD2 (5 bases each). The germline V and J ends were trimmed by 6 bases and 4 bases, with 13 bases remaining between them. Germline loops: CDR1 SGHAT, CDR2 FQDESV (reference sequence). The CDR3 contains 14 residues. The CDR3 spells CASRLGVGYNEQFF. DNA of the CDR3: TGTGCCAGCAGGTTGGGGGTGGGGTACAATGAGCAGTTCTTC. The whole variable domain, filled in from reference TRBV11-1 and TRBJ2-1, reads EAEVAQSPRYKITEKSQAVAFWCDPISGHATLYWYRQILGQGPELLVQFQDESVVDDSQLPKDRFSAERLKGVDSTLKIQPAELGDSAMYLCASRLGVGYNEQFFGPGTRLTVL.

This clonotype appeared a few times. The genes are TRBV7-9 and TRBJ2-3; 12 bases are shared with TRBD2. CDR1 and CDR2 from the germline V gene are SEHNR and FQNEAQ (reference sequence). The CDR3 extends over 17 amino acids. V was clipped by 0 bases and J by 4 bases; unmatched bases: 5. CDR3 residues: CASSLASLAGGPDTQYF. The CDR3 region has the DNA TGTGCCAGCAGCTTAGCGTCCCTAGCGGGAGGGCCAGATACGCAGTATTTT.

This clonotype has at least ten counts. This sequence joins TRBV28 and TRBJ1-2; D gene ambiguous. Germline CDR1 and CDR2: MDHEN and SYDVKM. The V end lost 5 bases, the J end lost 8 bases, and 12 bases lay between the germline ends. The CDR3 sequence is 12 residues long. The CDR3, as DNA: TGTGCCAGCAGTCCGGACCCGGGCGGCTACACCTTC. Its translation: CASSPDPGGYTF.